This T cell receptor beta chain was recorded in a study of molecular identifiers for immune sequencing clone quantification. TCRdb fed the PCR reads into MiXCR, producing one record per CDR3 protein. The table includes approximately 550,000 distinct CDR3 sequences, 20% to 25% detected once. It was from around 20,000 to 990,000 sorted cells, with 10%, 30% or 50% RNA, that naive CD8 libraries came. The clonotype originates from a human donor in good health. Some libraries in this study had Jurkat cell RNA spiked in. Sequencing was performed on naive CD8+ T cells from blood, with Jurkat cell RNA spiked in. Noted subset: FACS-sorted CD8+CD4-CCR7+CD45RA+ naive T cells.

The CDR3 DNA reads as TGCAGTGCTAACCCACAGGAGGTAGCCAAAAACATTCAGTACTTC. Its protein is CSANPQEVAKNIQYF. The rearrangement links TRBV20-1 to TRBJ2-4; D could derive from TRBD1 or TRBD2 (5 bases each). Germline V gene lookup returns CDR1 DFQATT and CDR2 SNEGSKA (reference sequence). V lost 4 bases and J 0 bases, leaving 13 bases between the germline ends. The CDR3 has 15 residues.